This T cell receptor (beta chain) was identified in a study of naive and memory T cell subsets (dated by TCRdb to between 2016 and 2019). Describing the broader study: The figure summarizing these samples reported roughly 10 blood donors, 7 tuberculin skin test biopsies and 3 saline control biopsies. PCR2 was typically performed as a SYBR Green qPCR that was stopped at a set threshold, although end-point PCR (roughly 6 cycles) could be used instead for low-input samples.

This clonotype was seen only a few times. The clone's antigen remains unknown. No much larger clone exists at a distance of one base, and base qualities are not known. The method was 5' RACE. The ligated cDNA was amplified in four rounds of PCR with nested alpha and beta constant region primers together with the SP2 primer. TCR RNA was reverse transcribed with SuperScript IV using alpha and beta constant region primers for the blood and skin samples. Using T4 RNA ligase 1, an oligonucleotide carrying both the Illumina SP2 primer and a UMI was ligated onto the 3' end of the cDNA. The 12-nucleotide UMI consisted of two random hexamers with an eight-base spacer between the hexamers to prevent hairpin formation. From the second PCR onward, TCR alpha and beta chain libraries were processed separately, and dual indexing was applied for multiplexing. After pooling, the indexed libraries were analyzed by capillary electrophoresis and sequenced on either an Illumina MiSeq or NextSeq. Libraries were spiked with PhiX DNA at roughly 5-7.5% so that base diversity was increased and cluster recognition was improved. Regarding the original processing steps: Demultiplexor took UMIs from read 2, joined the UMIs to the TCR sequence from read 1, and separated reads according to sample indices. Decombinator identified V and J genes and V-J junctions, assigning each TCR a five-part identifier including V and J deletions. UMIs were used by Collapsinator to correct sequencing errors and PCR amplification heterogeneity, so that a UMI-based abundance was obtained for each TCR. CDR3Translator turned identifiers into nucleotide sequence, translated that sequence into amino acids, and pulled out CDR3 regions based on terminal motifs. Error-corrected alpha and beta TCR counts from blood and skin were compared after normalization to input RNA amount. The public reads were run again by TCRdb, first through fastp at Q25 and then through MiXCR, and only productive beta chains were kept. Each CDR3 protein gets just one entry, which takes the most common genes and DNA from the rows behind it. It is TCRdb's table, rather than the study itself, that gives the V and J calls and clone size. Present in this sample are about 32,000 distinct CDR3 sequences, 16% of which were seen just once. Of the sample, around 2.6% is held by the ten largest clones.

The study described a robust, sensitive protocol for amplifying, sequencing and analyzing TCRs, using 3' ligation of a UMI-containing oligonucleotide to TCR cDNA. For whole blood analysis, about 2.6 ml of peripheral blood was collected from healthy adult volunteers into Tempus tubes, and RNA was extracted following the manufacturer's instructions. Total RNA was used without cell sorting and was treated with RQ1 DNase before reverse transcription, with a target input of about 1 to 1,100 ng. Libraries were prepared from skin biopsies and whole blood to test how robust the pipeline was in samples where T cells are a minority population. The full study reports these points: The RNA-based method was acknowledged as potentially sensitive to TCR transcript changes with T cell activation and differentiation.

The CDR3 contains 13 residues, cysteine and phenylalanine counted. The retained sequence is limited to the CDR3, 39 bases, with the frame set at the first base. The CDR1 and CDR2 encoded by the germline V gene are SGHTA and FQGNSA. Trimming leaves V shorter by 8 bases and J shorter by 6 bases, with the junction holding 7 bases beyond the gene matches. The V and J segments used are TRBV7-2 and TRBJ1-5, with TRBD1 matching 7 junction bases. The receptor comes from a female donor in good health. The CDR3 protein: CASGPTGFQPQHF. The DNA is TGTGCCAGCGGGCCGACAGGGTTTCAGCCCCAGCATTTT. Here the CDR3 is joined to the reference TRBV7-2 and TRBJ1-5 genes, and the full variable domain is: GAGVSQSPSNKVTEKGKDVELRCDPISGHTALYWYRQSLGQGLEFLIYFQGNSAPDKSGLPSDRFSAERTGGSVSTLTIQRTQQEDSAVYLCASGPTGFQPQHFGDGTRLSIL.